Described below is a single T cell receptor beta chain sequence and its context. This entry comes from a study of blood T cell repertoires in COVID-19. Study context: Both acute and convalescent COVID-19 samples were obtained from the United States, Italy and Spain. The analysed material was cDNA or gDNA that came from T cells, B-cell-depleted T cells, or PBMCs.

Under the authors' procedure: Reference gene primer amplification gave estimated nucleated cell counts. Method: immunoSEQ multiplex PCR; TCRdb's copy keeps in-frame clones and lacks some. V and J calls plus clone size are reproduced from that table; the DNA served to infer D and trimming. The data show 250,000 to 350,000 clones, with approximately 84% seen just once and around 2.1% held by the top ten. Per germline, CDR1 SGHDT and CDR2 YYEEEE. The CDR3 runs 13 residues. Between the trimmed V and J ends, which lost 2 bases and 9 bases, there was a span of 14 bases. This clonotype was obtained from a woman aged 25 to 39 who had recovered from COVID-19. Sequenced sample: peripheral blood. J is TRBJ1-2 and V is TRBV5-6, with D possibly TRBD1 on 6 matching bases. CDR3 amino acids: CASSLGRGRSYTF. The CDR3 nucleotides read TGTGCCAGCAGCTTAGGCAGGGGTAGAAGCTACACCTTC.